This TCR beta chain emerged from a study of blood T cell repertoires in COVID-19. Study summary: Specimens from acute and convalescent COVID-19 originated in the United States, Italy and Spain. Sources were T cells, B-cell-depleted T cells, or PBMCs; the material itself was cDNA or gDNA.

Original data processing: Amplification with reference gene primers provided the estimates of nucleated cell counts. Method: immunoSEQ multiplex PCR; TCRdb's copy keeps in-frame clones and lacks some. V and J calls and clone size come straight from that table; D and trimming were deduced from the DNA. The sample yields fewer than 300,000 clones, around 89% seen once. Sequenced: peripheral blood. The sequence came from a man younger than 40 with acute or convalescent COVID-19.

CDR3 amino acids: CASSSGYGYTF. The DNA of the CDR3 is TGTGCCAGCAGCTCGGGGTATGGCTACACCTTC. The chain links TRBV19 to TRBJ1-2; no clear D gene. In germline, CDR1 is LNHDA, CDR2 SQIVND (reference sequence). V gave up 9 bases and J gave up 5 bases, with 10 bases separating them. The length of the CDR3 is 11 residues.